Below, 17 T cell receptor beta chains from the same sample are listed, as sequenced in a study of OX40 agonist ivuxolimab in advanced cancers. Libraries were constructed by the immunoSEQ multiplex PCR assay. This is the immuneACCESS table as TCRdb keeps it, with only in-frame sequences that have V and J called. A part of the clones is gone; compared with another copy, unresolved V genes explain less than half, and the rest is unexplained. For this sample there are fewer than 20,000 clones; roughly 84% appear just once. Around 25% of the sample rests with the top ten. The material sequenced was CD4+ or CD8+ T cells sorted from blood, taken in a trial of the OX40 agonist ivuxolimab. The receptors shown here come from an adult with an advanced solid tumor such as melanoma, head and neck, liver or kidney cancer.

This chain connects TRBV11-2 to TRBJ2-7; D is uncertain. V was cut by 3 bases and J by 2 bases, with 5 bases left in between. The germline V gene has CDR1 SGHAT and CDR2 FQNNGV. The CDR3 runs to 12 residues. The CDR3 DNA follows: TGTGCCAGCAGCTTGGCGACCTACGAGCAGTACTTC. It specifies CASSLATYEQYF.

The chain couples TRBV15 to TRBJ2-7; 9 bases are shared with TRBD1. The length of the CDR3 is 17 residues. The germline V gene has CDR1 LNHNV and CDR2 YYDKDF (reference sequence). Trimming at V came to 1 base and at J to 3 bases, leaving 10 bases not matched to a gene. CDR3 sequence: CATSRGGTGTGLYEQYF. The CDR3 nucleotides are TGTGCCACCAGCAGAGGGGGGACCGGGACAGGGCTCTACGAGCAGTACTTC.

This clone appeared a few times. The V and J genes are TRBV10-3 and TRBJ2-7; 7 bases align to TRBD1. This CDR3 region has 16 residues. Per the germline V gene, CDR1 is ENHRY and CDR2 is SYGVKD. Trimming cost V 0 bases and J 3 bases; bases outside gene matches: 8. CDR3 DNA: TGTGCCATCAGTGAGTCGCTTGTTGGGACAGACTACGAGCAGTACTTC. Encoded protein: CAISESLVGTDYEQYF.

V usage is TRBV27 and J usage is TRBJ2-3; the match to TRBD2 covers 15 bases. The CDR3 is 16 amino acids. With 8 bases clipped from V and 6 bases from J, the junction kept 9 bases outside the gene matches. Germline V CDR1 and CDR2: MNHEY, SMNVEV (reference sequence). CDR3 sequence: CASAGLAGGRGDTQYF. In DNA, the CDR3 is TGTGCCAGCGCAGGACTAGCGGGGGGGCGTGGGGATACGCAGTATTTT.

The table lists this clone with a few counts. The CDR3 nucleotides read TGTGCCAGCAGGGAGGACCGGGACACCAGCACAGATACGCAGTATTTT. This gives the protein CASREDRDTSTDTQYF. The chain couples TRBV9 to TRBJ2-3, with D perhaps matching TRBD1 (6 bases). Per germline, CDR1 SGDLS and CDR2 YYNGEE. CDR3 length: 16 residues. Trimming removed 5 bases from V and 0 bases from J, with 16 bases in between.

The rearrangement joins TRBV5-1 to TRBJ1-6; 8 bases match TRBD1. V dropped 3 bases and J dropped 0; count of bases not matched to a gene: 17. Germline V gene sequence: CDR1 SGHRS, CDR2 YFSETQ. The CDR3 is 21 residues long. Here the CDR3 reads CASSSDRASGRGSSYNSPLHF. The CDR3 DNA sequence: TGCGCCAGCAGCTCGGACAGGGCAAGCGGAAGGGGGAGCTCCTATAATTCACCCCTCCACTTT.

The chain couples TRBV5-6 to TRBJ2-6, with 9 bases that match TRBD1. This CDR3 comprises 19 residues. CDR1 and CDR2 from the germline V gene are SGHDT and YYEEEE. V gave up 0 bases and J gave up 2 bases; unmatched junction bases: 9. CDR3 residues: CASSLGTGAVSTGANVLTF. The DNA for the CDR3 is TGTGCCAGCAGCTTGGGGACAGGGGCAGTATCCACTGGGGCCAACGTCCTGACTTTC.

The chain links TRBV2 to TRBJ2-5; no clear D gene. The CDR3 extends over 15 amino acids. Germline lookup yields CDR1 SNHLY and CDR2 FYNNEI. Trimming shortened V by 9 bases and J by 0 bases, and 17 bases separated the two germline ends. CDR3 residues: CARGRRTANQETQYF. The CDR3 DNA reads TGTGCCAGAGGGCGCCGAACAGCCAACCAAGAGACCCAGTACTTC. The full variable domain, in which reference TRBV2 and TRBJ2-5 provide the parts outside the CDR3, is EPEVTQTPSHQVTQMGQEVILRCVPISNHLYFYWYRQILGQKVEFLVSFYNNEISEKSEIFDDQFSVERPDGSNFTLKIRSTKLEDSAMYFCARGRRTANQETQYFGPGTRLLVL.

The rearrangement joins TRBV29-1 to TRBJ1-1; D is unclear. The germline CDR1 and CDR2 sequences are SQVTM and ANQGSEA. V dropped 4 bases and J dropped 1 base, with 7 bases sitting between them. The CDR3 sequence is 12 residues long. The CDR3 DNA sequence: TGCAGCGTTGTAGGGCCGAACACTGAAGCTTTCTTT. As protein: CSVVGPNTEAFF.

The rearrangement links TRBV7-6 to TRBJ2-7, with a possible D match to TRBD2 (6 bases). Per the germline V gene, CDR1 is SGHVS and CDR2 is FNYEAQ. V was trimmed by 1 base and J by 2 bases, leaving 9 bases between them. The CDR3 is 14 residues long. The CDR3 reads CASSLGGLTYEQYF. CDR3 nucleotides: TGTGCCAGCAGCTTAGGGGGACTCACCTACGAGCAGTACTTC.

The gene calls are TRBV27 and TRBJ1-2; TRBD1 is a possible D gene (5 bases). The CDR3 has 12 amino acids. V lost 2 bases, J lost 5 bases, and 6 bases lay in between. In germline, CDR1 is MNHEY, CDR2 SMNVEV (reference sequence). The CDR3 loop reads CASSLQGYGYTF. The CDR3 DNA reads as TGTGCCAGCAGTTTACAGGGATATGGCTACACCTTC.

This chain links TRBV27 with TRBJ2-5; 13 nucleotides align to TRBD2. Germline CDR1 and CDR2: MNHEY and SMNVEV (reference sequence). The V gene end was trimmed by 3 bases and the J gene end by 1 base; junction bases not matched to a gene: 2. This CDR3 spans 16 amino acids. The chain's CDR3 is CASSFWTSGGQETQYF. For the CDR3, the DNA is TGTGCCAGCAGTTTTTGGACTAGCGGGGGCCAAGAGACCCAGTACTTC.

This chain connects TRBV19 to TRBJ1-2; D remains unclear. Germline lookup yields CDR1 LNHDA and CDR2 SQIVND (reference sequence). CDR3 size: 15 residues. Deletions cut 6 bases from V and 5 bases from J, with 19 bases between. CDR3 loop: CASRGLTREWYGYTF. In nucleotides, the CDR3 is TGTGCCAGTAGGGGTTTGACAAGGGAGTGGTATGGCTACACCTTC.

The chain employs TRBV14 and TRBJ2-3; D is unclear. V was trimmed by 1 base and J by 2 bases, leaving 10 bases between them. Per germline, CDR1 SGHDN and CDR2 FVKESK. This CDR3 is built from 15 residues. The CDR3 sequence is CASSQVGGPTDTQYF. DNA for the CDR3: TGTGCCAGCAGCCAAGTTGGTGGGCCCACAGATACGCAGTATTTT.

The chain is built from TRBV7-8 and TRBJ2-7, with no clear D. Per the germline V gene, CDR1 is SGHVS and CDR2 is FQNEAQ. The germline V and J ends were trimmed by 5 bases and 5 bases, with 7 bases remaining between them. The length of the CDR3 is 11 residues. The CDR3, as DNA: TGTGCCAGCAGCCTACGGGACGAGCAGTACTTC. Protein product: CASSLRDEQYF.

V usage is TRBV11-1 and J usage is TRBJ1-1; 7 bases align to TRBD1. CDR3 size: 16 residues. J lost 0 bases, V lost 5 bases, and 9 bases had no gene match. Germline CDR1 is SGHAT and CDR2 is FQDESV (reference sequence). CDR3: CASSLPLTGLNTEAFF. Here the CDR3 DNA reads TGTGCCAGCAGCCTACCCCTGACAGGGCTGAACACTGAAGCTTTCTTT.

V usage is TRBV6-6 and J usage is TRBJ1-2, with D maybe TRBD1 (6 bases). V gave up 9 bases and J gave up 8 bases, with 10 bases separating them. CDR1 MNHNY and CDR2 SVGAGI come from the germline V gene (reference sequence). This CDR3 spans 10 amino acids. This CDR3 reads CARRGLGYTF. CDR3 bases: TGTGCCAGGAGGGGGTTAGGCTACACCTTC.